What follows is one T cell receptor (beta chain) and its context. This record belongs to a study of blood T cell repertoires in COVID-19. Across the whole study: From T cells, B-cell-depleted T cells, or PBMCs came the material, which was cDNA or gDNA.

The data were produced by immunoSEQ multiplex PCR, yet TCRdb's version contains in-frame clones alone and is incomplete. The data contain about 250,000 clones, around 86% of them singletons. The sequence was obtained from a man between 18 and 29 years old who had recovered from COVID-19. The sequencing input was PBMCs or T cells enriched from blood (not recorded which).

The CDR3 reads CASSEGRGKTGELFF. The CDR3 nucleotides are TGTGCCAGCAGTGAGGGCAGGGGGAAGACCGGGGAGCTGTTTTTT. The rearrangement joins TRBV2 to TRBJ2-2, with 7 bases matching TRBD1. CDR1 is SNHLY and CDR2 is FYNNEI in the germline V gene. V trimming: 3 bases; J trimming: 5 bases; junction bases outside the gene matches: 6. The CDR3 runs 15 residues.